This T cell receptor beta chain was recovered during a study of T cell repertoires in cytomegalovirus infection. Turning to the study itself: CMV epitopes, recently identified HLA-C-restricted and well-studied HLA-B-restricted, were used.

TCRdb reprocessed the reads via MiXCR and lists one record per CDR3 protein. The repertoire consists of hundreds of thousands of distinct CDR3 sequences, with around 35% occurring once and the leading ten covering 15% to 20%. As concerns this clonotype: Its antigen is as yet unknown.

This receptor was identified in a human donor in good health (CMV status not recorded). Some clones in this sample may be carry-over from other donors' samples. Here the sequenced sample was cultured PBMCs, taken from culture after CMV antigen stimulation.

The CDR3 DNA is TGTGCCAGCTCCCCCTATACACAGGCGCACTATAGCAATCAGCCCCAGCATTTT. Translation gives CASSPYTQAHYSNQPQHF. V gene TRBV18 combines with J gene TRBJ1-5; D is possibly TRBD1 (5 bases). Trimming left V 6 bases short and J 0 bases short, with 21 bases between. The CDR3 is 18 residues long. CDR1 KGHSH and CDR2 LQKENI come from the germline V gene.